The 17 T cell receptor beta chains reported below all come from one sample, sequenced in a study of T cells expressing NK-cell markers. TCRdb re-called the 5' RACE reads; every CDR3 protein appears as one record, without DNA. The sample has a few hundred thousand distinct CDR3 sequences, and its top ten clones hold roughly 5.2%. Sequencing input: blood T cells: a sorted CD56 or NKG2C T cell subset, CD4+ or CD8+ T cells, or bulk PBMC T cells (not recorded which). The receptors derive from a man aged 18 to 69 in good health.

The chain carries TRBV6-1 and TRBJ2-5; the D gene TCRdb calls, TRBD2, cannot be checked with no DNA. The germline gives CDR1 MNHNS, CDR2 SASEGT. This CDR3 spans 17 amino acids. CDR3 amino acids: CASSVFYSGGRQETQYF.

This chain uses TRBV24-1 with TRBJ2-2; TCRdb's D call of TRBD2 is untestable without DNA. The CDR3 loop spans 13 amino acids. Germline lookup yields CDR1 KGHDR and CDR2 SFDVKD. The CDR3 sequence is CATQNSGSGELFF.

The CDR3 loop reads CASSFSFGGRNEQFF. The V call is TRBV11-2, the J call TRBJ2-1; TCRdb designates TRBD1, a call that cannot be tested without DNA. Germline CDR1 reads SGHAT; CDR2 reads FQNNGV. This CDR3 region has 15 residues.

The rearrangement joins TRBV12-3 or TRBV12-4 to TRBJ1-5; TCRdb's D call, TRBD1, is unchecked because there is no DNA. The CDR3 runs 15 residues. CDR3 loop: CASSLQGSMNQPQHF.

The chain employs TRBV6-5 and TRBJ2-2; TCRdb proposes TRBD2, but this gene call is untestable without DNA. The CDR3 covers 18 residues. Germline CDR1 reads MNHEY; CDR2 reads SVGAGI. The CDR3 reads CASSYSPTSGGGTGELFF.

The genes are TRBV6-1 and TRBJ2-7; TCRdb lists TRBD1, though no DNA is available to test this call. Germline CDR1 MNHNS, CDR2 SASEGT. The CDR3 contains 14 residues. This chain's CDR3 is CASRGQGAKYEQYF.

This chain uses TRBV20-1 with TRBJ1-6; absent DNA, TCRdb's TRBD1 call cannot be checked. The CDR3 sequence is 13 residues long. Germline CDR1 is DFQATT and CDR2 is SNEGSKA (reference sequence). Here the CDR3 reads CSASLGQGKPLHF.

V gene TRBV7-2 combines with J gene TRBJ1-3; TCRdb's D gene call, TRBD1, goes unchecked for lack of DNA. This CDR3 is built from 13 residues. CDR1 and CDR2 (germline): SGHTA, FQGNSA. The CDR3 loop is CASSQGIENTIYF.

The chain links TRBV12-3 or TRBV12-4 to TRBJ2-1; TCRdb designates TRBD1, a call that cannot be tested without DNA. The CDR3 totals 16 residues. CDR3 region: CASSLRTGDGRSEQFF.

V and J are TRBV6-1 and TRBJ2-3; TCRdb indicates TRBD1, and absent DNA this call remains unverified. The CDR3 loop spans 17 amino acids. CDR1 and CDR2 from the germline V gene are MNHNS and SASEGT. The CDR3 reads CASSLMGRAISTDTQYF.

CDR3 sequence reads: CSVERARGMEQYF. The J gene is TRBJ2-7, the V gene TRBV29-1; TCRdb selects TRBD1, and the lack of DNA leaves this call unchecked. The CDR3 covers 13 residues. CDR1 and CDR2 (germline): SQVTM, ANQGSEA.

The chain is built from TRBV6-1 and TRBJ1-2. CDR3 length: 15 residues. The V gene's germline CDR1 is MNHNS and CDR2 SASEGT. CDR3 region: CASSDLGSTNYGYTF.

CDR3 region: CASSFPTTQETQYF. The chain is built from TRBV28 and TRBJ2-5. This CDR3 has 14 amino acids. The V gene's germline CDR1 is MDHEN and CDR2 SYDVKM.

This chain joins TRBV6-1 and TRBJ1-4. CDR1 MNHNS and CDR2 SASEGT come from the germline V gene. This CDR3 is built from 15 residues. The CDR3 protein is CASYSRLATNEKLFF.

The CDR3 loop is CASSLRGAGATEAFF. The chain uses TRBV28 and TRBJ1-1; TCRdb calls TRBD1, which cannot be checked without DNA. Germline lookup yields CDR1 MDHEN and CDR2 SYDVKM. The CDR3 consists of 15 residues.

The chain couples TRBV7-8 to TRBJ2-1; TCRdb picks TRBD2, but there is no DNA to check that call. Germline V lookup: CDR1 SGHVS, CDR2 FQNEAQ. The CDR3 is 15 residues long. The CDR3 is CASRVGLAGGDEQFF.

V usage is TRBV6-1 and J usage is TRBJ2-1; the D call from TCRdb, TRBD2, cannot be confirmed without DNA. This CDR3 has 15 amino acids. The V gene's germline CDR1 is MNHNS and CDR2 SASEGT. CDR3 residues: CASRRTSGARNEQFF.